The source of this TCR beta chain is a study of blood T cell repertoires in COVID-19. Study overall: Both acute and convalescent COVID-19 samples were obtained from the United States, Italy and Spain. T cells, B-cell-depleted T cells, or PBMCs provided the cDNA or gDNA that served as material.

Per the study methods: Nucleated cell number was recorded as an estimate derived from reference gene primer amplification. Profiling relied on immunoSEQ multiplex PCR, and the TCRdb table lists in-frame clones only, not all of them. V and J calls and clone size follow that table, whereas D and trimming were derived from the DNA. This table has roughly 130,000 clones, about four fifths appearing once. Sequences were obtained from peripheral blood. The sequence came from an older woman with acute or convalescent COVID-19.

The CDR3 region is CAIRGVRGYTF. The CDR3 nucleotides read TGTGCCATCAGAGGGGTTCGGGGCTACACCTTC. This chain connects TRBV10-3 to TRBJ1-2; tentative D call: TRBD1 (5 bases). Germline V gives CDR1 ENHRY, CDR2 SYGVKD. Trimming stripped 6 bases from V and 8 bases from J, with 10 bases between. This CDR3 has 11 residues.